A selection of T cell receptor beta chains follows, all from one sample in a study of shared clonotypes between healthy human individuals. Clones were sequenced by immunoSEQ multiplex PCR, and TCRdb holds only the in-frame ones, with some missing. Among some 2,100,000 clones, nearly 97% were seen once, and the ten largest hold around 0.13%. Source material: naive CD4+ T cells sorted from blood. The receptors derive from a young man in good health. CDR3s include the opening cysteine and the closing phenylalanine or tryptophan. Fields, in order: clone size, D gene, J gene, V gene, CDR3 protein, CDR3 DNA. D genes are given only for firm matches. Where a row states a size, it is once, few, many or the class of an expanded clone; other rows omit it.

size: -; D: TRBD1; J: TRBJ2-3; V: TRBV7-2; CDR3: CASSPGTGGSPSTDTQYF; DNA: TGTGCCAGCAGCCCAGGGACAGGGGGCTCCCCCAGCACAGATACGCAGTATTTT
size: -; D: TRBD1; J: TRBJ1-2; V: TRBV2; CDR3: CASRRQGPQGYTF; DNA: TGTGCCAGCAGACGACAGGGACCTCAGGGCTACACCTTC
size: once; D: TRBD1; J: TRBJ1-2; V: TRBV7-3; CDR3: CASSLGQGAGGYTF; DNA: TGTGCCAGCAGCTTAGGACAGGGGGCCGGTGGCTACACCTTC
size: -; D: TRBD1; J: TRBJ2-7; V: TRBV6-5; CDR3: CASSTTGSSYEQYF; DNA: TGTGCCAGCAGTACGACAGGGTCATCCTACGAGCAGTACTTC
size: -; D: -; J: TRBJ2-2; V: TRBV7-9; CDR3: CASSLEPLGGELFF; DNA: TGTGCCAGCAGCTTAGAGCCCCTGGGCGGGGAGCTGTTTTTT
size: -; D: TRBD1; J: TRBJ1-5; V: TRBV29-1; CDR3: CSVSVGTGWNQPQHF; DNA: TGCAGCGTTAGCGTCGGGACAGGGTGGAATCAGCCCCAGCATTTT
size: once; D: -; J: TRBJ1-5; V: TRBV9; CDR3: CASSDPSSNQPQHF; DNA: TGTGCCAGCAGTGACCCAAGTAGCAATCAGCCCCAGCATTTT
size: -; D: -; J: TRBJ2-5; V: TRBV5-6; CDR3: CASPRDRGETQYF; DNA: TGTGCCAGCCCCAGGGACCGCGGGGAGACCCAGTACTTC
size: -; D: TRBD2; J: TRBJ2-2; V: TRBV28; CDR3: CASSLEAGGTGELFF; DNA: TGTGCCAGCAGTTTAGAAGCGGGGGGCACCGGGGAGCTGTTTTTT
size: -; D: -; J: TRBJ1-5; V: TRBV5-7; CDR3: CASSLEGISNQPQHF; DNA: TGTGCCAGCAGCTTAGAGGGTATTAGCAATCAGCCCCAGCATTTT
size: -; D: TRBD1; J: TRBJ2-3; V: TRBV5-1; CDR3: CASSTGTGNTDTQYF; DNA: TGCGCCAGCAGCACCGGGACAGGAAACACAGATACGCAGTATTTT
size: -; D: -; J: TRBJ1-5; V: TRBV6-1; CDR3: CASSEIGGNQPQHF; DNA: TGTGCCAGCAGTGAAATTGGGGGCAATCAGCCCCAGCATTTT
size: -; D: -; J: TRBJ1-3; V: TRBV7-2; CDR3: CASSLGPGQSGNTIYF; DNA: TGTGCCAGCAGCTTAGGACCGGGACAATCAGGAAACACCATATATTTT
size: -; D: TRBD2; J: TRBJ2-2; V: TRBV7-2; CDR3: CASSFGLAGATGELFF; DNA: TGTGCCAGCAGCTTTGGACTAGCGGGAGCCACCGGGGAGCTGTTTTTT
size: -; D: -; J: TRBJ2-7; V: TRBV6-4; CDR3: CASPLRSFSSYEQYF; DNA: TGTGCCAGCCCCCTACGGTCTTTTAGCTCCTACGAGCAGTACTTC
size: once; D: -; J: TRBJ2-7; V: TRBV6-1; CDR3: CASSGHRLTYEQYF; DNA: TGTGCCAGCAGTGGACACCGTCTGACCTACGAGCAGTACTTC
size: once; D: -; J: TRBJ2-7; V: TRBV30; CDR3: CAWRPQGISYEQYF; DNA: TGTGCCTGGAGACCACAGGGAATCTCCTACGAGCAGTACTTC
size: -; D: -; J: TRBJ2-3; V: TRBV7-2; CDR3: CASSRGLTDTQYF; DNA: TGTGCCAGCAGCCGGGGACTCACAGATACGCAGTATTTT
size: -; D: -; J: TRBJ2-5; V: TRBV6-1; CDR3: CASSEAIGTQYF; DNA: TGTGCCAGCAGTGAAGCCATAGGGACCCAGTACTTC
size: -; D: -; J: TRBJ2-3; V: TRBV5-6; CDR3: CASSQLTDTQYF; DNA: TGTGCCAGCAGTCAGCTCACAGATACGCAGTATTTT
size: -; D: TRBD1; J: TRBJ2-2; V: TRBV27; CDR3: CASSSGTANTGELFF; DNA: TGTGCCAGCAGTTCGGGGACAGCGAACACCGGGGAGCTGTTTTTT
size: -; D: -; J: TRBJ2-7; V: TRBV29-1; CDR3: CSVEDRTYEQYF; DNA: TGCAGCGTTGAAGATCGGACCTACGAGCAGTACTTC
size: -; D: TRBD1; J: TRBJ2-7; V: TRBV11-2; CDR3: CASSPGTDYEQYF; DNA: TGTGCCAGCAGCCCCGGGACAGACTACGAGCAGTACTTC
size: -; D: -; J: TRBJ1-1; V: TRBV30; CDR3: CAWSRGLQVDTEAFF; DNA: TGTGCCTGGAGCCGGGGGCTGCAGGTGGACACTGAAGCTTTCTTT
size: once; D: -; J: TRBJ1-2; V: TRBV6-1; CDR3: CASSDPPGRNEHGYTF; DNA: TGTGCCAGCAGTGACCCCCCGGGGAGGAACGAGCATGGCTACACCTTC
size: -; D: TRBD2; J: TRBJ2-1; V: TRBV19; CDR3: CASSISLAGAVYNEQFF; DNA: TGTGCCAGTAGTATATCACTAGCGGGGGCGGTCTACAATGAGCAGTTCTTC
size: once; D: -; J: TRBJ2-5; V: TRBV6-5; CDR3: CASSRGGQAQYF; DNA: TGTGCCAGCAGTCGCGGCGGGCAGGCCCAGTACTTC
size: -; D: TRBD1; J: TRBJ1-1; V: TRBV6-5; CDR3: CASSSGTANTEAFF; DNA: TGTGCCAGCAGTTCCGGGACAGCGAACACTGAAGCTTTCTTT
size: -; D: -; J: TRBJ1-5; V: TRBV18; CDR3: CASSPQDRNQPQHF; DNA: TGTGCCAGCTCACCTCAGGACAGAAATCAGCCCCAGCATTTT
size: once; D: -; J: TRBJ2-7; V: TRBV19; CDR3: CASSTVWDSEQYF; DNA: TGTGCCAGTAGTACGGTTTGGGATTCCGAGCAGTACTTC
size: -; D: TRBD1; J: TRBJ2-1; V: TRBV28; CDR3: CASSLDREGSYNEQFF; DNA: TGTGCCAGCAGTTTAGACAGGGAAGGATCCTACAATGAGCAGTTCTTC
size: -; D: -; J: TRBJ1-2; V: TRBV5-6; CDR3: CASSFETNYGYTF; DNA: TGTGCCAGCAGCTTTGAAACTAACTATGGCTACACCTTC
size: -; D: -; J: TRBJ2-3; V: TRBV5-1; CDR3: CASSPSSGTDTQYF; DNA: TGCGCCAGCAGCCCGAGTAGCGGAACAGATACGCAGTATTTT
size: -; D: TRBD1; J: TRBJ2-3; V: TRBV13; CDR3: CASSRTGVGRDTQYF; DNA: TGTGCCAGCAGCAGGACAGGGGTGGGGAGAGATACGCAGTATTTT
size: once; D: -; J: TRBJ1-4; V: TRBV6-1; CDR3: CASSAGGVGEKLFF; DNA: TGTGCCAGCAGTGCGGGAGGGGTCGGTGAAAAACTGTTTTTT
size: once; D: -; J: TRBJ2-2; V: TRBV18; CDR3: CASSPQRAGELFF; DNA: TGTGCCAGCTCACCACAGCGAGCCGGGGAGCTGTTTTTT
size: once; D: TRBD2; J: TRBJ2-3; V: TRBV7-3; CDR3: CASSSGLASDTQYF; DNA: TGTGCCAGCAGCTCGGGACTAGCCTCAGATACGCAGTATTTT
size: -; D: -; J: TRBJ1-1; V: TRBV27; CDR3: CASSSLTRVGTEAFF; DNA: TGTGCCAGCAGTTCCCTGACACGTGTCGGCACTGAAGCTTTCTTT
size: once; D: TRBD2; J: TRBJ2-1; V: TRBV11-3; CDR3: CASSFGLADEQFF; DNA: TGTGCCAGCAGCTTCGGACTAGCAGATGAGCAGTTCTTC
size: -; D: -; J: TRBJ1-1; V: TRBV7-3; CDR3: CASSLTPGYLNTEAFF; DNA: TGTGCCAGCAGCTTAACGCCGGGGTATCTGAACACTGAAGCTTTCTTT